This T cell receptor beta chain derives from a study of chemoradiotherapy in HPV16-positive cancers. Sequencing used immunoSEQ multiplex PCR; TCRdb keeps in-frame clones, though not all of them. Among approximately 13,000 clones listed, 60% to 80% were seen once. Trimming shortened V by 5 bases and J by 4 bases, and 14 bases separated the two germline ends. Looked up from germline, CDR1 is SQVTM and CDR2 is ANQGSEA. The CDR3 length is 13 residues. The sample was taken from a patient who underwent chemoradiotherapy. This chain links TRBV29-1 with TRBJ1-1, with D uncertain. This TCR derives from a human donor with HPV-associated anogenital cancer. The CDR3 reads CSVSPVGGTEAFF. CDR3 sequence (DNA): TGCAGCGTTTCCCCTGTGGGAGGCACTGAAGCTTTCTTT.